This T cell receptor beta chain was recovered during a study of circulating tumor DNA in untreated peripheral T-cell lymphoma (dated by TCRdb to about 2021). To note about this clone: It lacks a known antigen. One base away there is no much larger clone; base qualities are not given.

Tumor-specific TCR clonotypes were identified by sequencing baseline tumor tissue collected before treatment. The study used next-generation sequencing of T-cell receptor sequences to monitor peripheral T-cell lymphoma patients receiving frontline treatment on a trial. Preparation of the library involved the immunoSEQ multiplex PCR assay. Sourced from immuneACCESS, this table was stored by TCRdb with only in-frame sequences that have V and J called. A share of the clones is absent; for the studies checked, an unresolved V gene accounts for under half, and the remainder has no known explanation. The sample data list hundreds of clones, and over 60% of these were observed just once. 3.2% of the sample rests with the top ten. Overall study outcomes, separate from this receptor: Tumor-specific clonotypes turned up in about 76% of patients, identified from roughly nine tenths of baseline tissues and from about 70% of baseline serum samples.

The material sequenced was tumor tissue. The TCR sequence derives from a human donor with peripheral T-cell lymphoma.

The CDR3 region has the sequence CASSLDTLAGSSSYNEQFF. The DNA sequence reads TGTGCCAGCAGCTTAGATACCCTAGCGGGGTCGAGCTCCTACAATGAGCAGTTCTTC. Recombination linked TRBV11-3 to TRBJ2-1, with TRBD2 identical over 9 junction bases. Trimming removed 0 bases from V and 0 bases from J; the gene matches leave 9 bases unexplained. Including the terminal cysteine and phenylalanine, the CDR3 comprises 19 residues. CDR3 DNA is the only sequence kept; it has 57 bases, read in frame from the first base. Based on the germline V gene, the CDR1 and CDR2 sequences are SGHNT and YENEEA.